This is a list of T cell receptor beta chains from one sample in a study of blood T cell repertoires in COVID-19. Repertoires were generated with immunoSEQ multiplex PCR, while TCRdb's copy carries only in-frame clones and drops some. The sample contains approximately 150,000 clones, under 85% of which appear only once. The sample consisted of peripheral blood. These receptors were obtained from a man in his fifties or sixties with active or convalescent COVID-19. The CDR3 runs from the conserved cysteine through the conserved F or W. A D gene is named only where the DNA matches it firmly. For some rows the clone size is stated as once, few or many, or as a class when expanded; others skip it.

d_call: NA
j_call: TRBJ1-1
clone_size: NA
v_call: TRBV11-3
cdr3_aa: CASSITGNTEAFF
cdr3_nt: TGTGCCAGCAGCATTACAGGGAACACTGAAGCTTTCTTT

d_call: TRBD1
j_call: TRBJ2-7
clone_size: NA
v_call: TRBV5-5
cdr3_aa: CASSFMGQGHEQYF
cdr3_nt: TGTGCCAGCAGCTTTATGGGACAGGGCCACGAGCAGTACTTC

d_call: NA
j_call: TRBJ1-6
clone_size: NA
v_call: TRBV28
cdr3_aa: CASSFPVPLQGSNSPLHF
cdr3_nt: TGTGCCAGCAGTTTTCCAGTCCCCCTACAGGGATCGAATTCACCCCTCCACTTT

d_call: NA
j_call: TRBJ2-7
clone_size: NA
v_call: TRBV7-2
cdr3_aa: CASSLDSEGYEQYF
cdr3_nt: TGTGCCAGCAGCTTAGATAGCGAGGGCTACGAGCAGTACTTC

d_call: NA
j_call: TRBJ1-1
clone_size: NA
v_call: TRBV19
cdr3_aa: CASSTPQIGGAFF
cdr3_nt: TGTGCCAGTAGTACGCCCCAAATTGGGGGGGCTTTCTTT

d_call: NA
j_call: TRBJ2-3
clone_size: NA
v_call: TRBV7-2
cdr3_aa: CASSPPGIGTDTQYF
cdr3_nt: TGTGCCAGCAGCCCCCCGGGAATAGGGACAGATACGCAGTATTTT

d_call: TRBD1
j_call: TRBJ2-7
clone_size: NA
v_call: TRBV3-1/TRBV3-2
cdr3_aa: CASSPPVTGGYEQYF
cdr3_nt: TGTGCCAGCAGCCCCCCCGTGACAGGGGGCTACGAGCAGTACTTC

d_call: NA
j_call: TRBJ2-5
clone_size: NA
v_call: TRBV7-8
cdr3_aa: CASSLFRGEGTQYF
cdr3_nt: TGTGCCAGCAGCTTATTCAGGGGCGAGGGGACCCAGTACTTC

d_call: TRBD2
j_call: TRBJ2-1
clone_size: NA
v_call: TRBV4-1
cdr3_aa: CASSPDGLAGGDEQFF
cdr3_nt: TGCGCCAGCAGCCCAGACGGACTAGCGGGAGGGGATGAGCAGTTCTTC

d_call: NA
j_call: TRBJ1-3
clone_size: NA
v_call: TRBV7-8
cdr3_aa: CASSYGVEGNTIYF
cdr3_nt: TGTGCCAGCAGCTACGGAGTAGAGGGAAACACCATATATTTT

d_call: TRBD2
j_call: TRBJ2-7
clone_size: NA
v_call: TRBV15
cdr3_aa: CATLSSGGPRNEQYF
cdr3_nt: TGTGCCACCCTTTCGTCGGGAGGGCCTAGAAACGAGCAGTACTTC

d_call: NA
j_call: TRBJ2-1
clone_size: NA
v_call: TRBV28
cdr3_aa: CASSLRSVQQFF
cdr3_nt: TGTGCCAGCAGTCTCCGCAGCGTCCAGCAGTTCTTC

d_call: NA
j_call: TRBJ1-2
clone_size: NA
v_call: TRBV27
cdr3_aa: CASSLRGLRGYTF
cdr3_nt: TGTGCCAGCAGTCTAAGGGGGTTGAGAGGCTACACCTTC

d_call: TRBD2
j_call: TRBJ2-5
clone_size: NA
v_call: TRBV7-9
cdr3_aa: CASSPGTSGSGETQYF
cdr3_nt: TGTGCCAGCAGCCCGGGGACTAGCGGGAGCGGGGAGACCCAGTACTTC

d_call: NA
j_call: TRBJ1-2
clone_size: NA
v_call: TRBV6-4
cdr3_aa: CASSDSPNHPGYTF
cdr3_nt: TGTGCCAGCAGTGACTCTCCCAATCATCCCGGCTACACCTTC

d_call: TRBD2
j_call: TRBJ2-3
clone_size: NA
v_call: TRBV13
cdr3_aa: CASSLVGLAETDTQYF
cdr3_nt: TGTGCCAGCAGCTTAGTCGGACTAGCGGAAACAGATACGCAGTATTTT

d_call: NA
j_call: TRBJ2-5
clone_size: NA
v_call: TRBV14
cdr3_aa: CASSPLGSHPQETQYF
cdr3_nt: TGTGCCAGCAGCCCCCTCGGTAGCCACCCACAAGAGACCCAGTACTTC

d_call: NA
j_call: TRBJ2-1
clone_size: NA
v_call: TRBV30
cdr3_aa: CAWAHSYNEQFF
cdr3_nt: TGTGCCTGGGCCCACTCCTACAATGAGCAGTTCTTC

d_call: NA
j_call: TRBJ2-1
clone_size: NA
v_call: TRBV7-8
cdr3_aa: CASSPLDEQFF
cdr3_nt: TGTGCCAGCAGCCCACTAGATGAGCAGTTCTTC

d_call: NA
j_call: TRBJ2-2
clone_size: NA
v_call: TRBV10-3
cdr3_aa: CAISGGPGTGELFF
cdr3_nt: TGTGCCATCAGCGGGGGGCCTGGCACCGGGGAGCTGTTTTTT

d_call: NA
j_call: TRBJ1-5
clone_size: NA
v_call: TRBV19
cdr3_aa: CASGPQGSNQPQHF
cdr3_nt: TGTGCCAGTGGTCCTCAGGGGAGCAATCAGCCCCAGCATTTT

d_call: TRBD1
j_call: TRBJ2-1
clone_size: NA
v_call: TRBV9
cdr3_aa: CASSGQGATINEQFF
cdr3_nt: TGTGCCAGCAGCGGACAGGGGGCAACTATCAATGAGCAGTTCTTC

d_call: NA
j_call: TRBJ2-2
clone_size: NA
v_call: TRBV2
cdr3_aa: CATKSPRVAINTGELFF
cdr3_nt: TGTGCCACCAAGTCTCCAAGGGTAGCGATCAACACCGGGGAGCTGTTTTTT

d_call: TRBD2
j_call: TRBJ2-7
clone_size: NA
v_call: TRBV9
cdr3_aa: CASSTGLVSYEQYF
cdr3_nt: TGTGCCAGCAGCACGGGACTAGTCTCCTACGAGCAGTACTTC

d_call: NA
j_call: TRBJ1-2
clone_size: NA
v_call: TRBV19
cdr3_aa: CASTQVPENNYGYTF
cdr3_nt: TGTGCCAGTACCCAGGTACCTGAAAATAACTATGGCTACACCTTC

d_call: NA
j_call: TRBJ1-1
clone_size: NA
v_call: TRBV28
cdr3_aa: CASSTQTTGRTEAFF
cdr3_nt: TGTGCCAGCAGTACGCAGACTACAGGGCGCACTGAAGCTTTCTTT

d_call: TRBD2
j_call: TRBJ2-3
clone_size: once
v_call: TRBV5-6
cdr3_aa: CASSFGAGAADTQYF
cdr3_nt: TGTGCCAGCAGCTTCGGAGCGGGAGCTGCAGATACGCAGTATTTT

d_call: NA
j_call: TRBJ2-1
clone_size: NA
v_call: TRBV18
cdr3_aa: CASSSPQGRTPRAEQFF
cdr3_nt: TGTGCCAGCTCATCGCCCCAGGGGCGGACGCCGAGGGCTGAGCAGTTCTTC

d_call: TRBD1
j_call: TRBJ1-2
clone_size: NA
v_call: TRBV5-8
cdr3_aa: CASSLGKGQSYGYTF
cdr3_nt: TGTGCCAGCAGCTTGGGGAAGGGACAGTCCTATGGCTACACCTTC

d_call: NA
j_call: TRBJ2-1
clone_size: once
v_call: TRBV24-1
cdr3_aa: CATRKLESYNEQFF
cdr3_nt: TGTGCCACCAGGAAGTTGGAGTCCTACAATGAGCAGTTCTTC

d_call: TRBD2
j_call: TRBJ2-5
clone_size: NA
v_call: TRBV6-1
cdr3_aa: CASSEARTSVETQYF
cdr3_nt: TGTGCCAGCAGTGAAGCAAGGACTAGCGTAGAGACCCAGTACTTC

d_call: TRBD1
j_call: TRBJ2-7
clone_size: NA
v_call: TRBV28
cdr3_aa: CASSLRPGTDYEQYF
cdr3_nt: TGTGCCAGCAGTTTACGCCCCGGGACAGACTACGAGCAGTACTTC

d_call: TRBD1
j_call: TRBJ1-4
clone_size: NA
v_call: TRBV28
cdr3_aa: CASSSPGQKNEKLFF
cdr3_nt: TGTGCCAGCAGTTCTCCGGGACAGAAGAATGAAAAACTGTTTTTT

d_call: NA
j_call: TRBJ1-2
clone_size: few
v_call: TRBV6-5
cdr3_aa: CASSPRRAWAYGYTF
cdr3_nt: TGTGCCAGCAGTCCGAGGAGGGCGTGGGCGTATGGCTACACCTTC

d_call: NA
j_call: TRBJ1-5
clone_size: NA
v_call: TRBV30
cdr3_aa: CAWSVRVDQPQHF
cdr3_nt: TGTGCCTGGAGTGTGCGGGTGGATCAGCCCCAGCATTTT

d_call: TRBD2
j_call: TRBJ2-7
clone_size: NA
v_call: TRBV11-2
cdr3_aa: CASRGPSGAYEQYF
cdr3_nt: TGTGCCAGCAGAGGCCCTAGCGGAGCCTACGAGCAGTACTTC

d_call: NA
j_call: TRBJ2-7
clone_size: NA
v_call: TRBV7-8
cdr3_aa: CASSLSQNEQYF
cdr3_nt: TGTGCCAGCAGCTTATCCCAAAACGAGCAGTACTTC

d_call: NA
j_call: TRBJ1-1
clone_size: NA
v_call: TRBV9
cdr3_aa: CASSPSGAPNTEAFF
cdr3_nt: TGTGCCAGCAGCCCCTCAGGGGCCCCGAACACTGAAGCTTTCTTT

d_call: NA
j_call: TRBJ1-1
clone_size: NA
v_call: TRBV5-1
cdr3_aa: CASSLFPGRVTEAFF
cdr3_nt: TGCGCCAGCAGCTTGTTTCCGGGCAGGGTGACTGAAGCTTTCTTT

d_call: NA
j_call: TRBJ1-5
clone_size: NA
v_call: TRBV7-8
cdr3_aa: CASSLTRTSSFGNQPQHF
cdr3_nt: TGTGCCAGCAGCTTAACCCGGACATCCTCCTTTGGCAATCAGCCCCAGCATTTT

d_call: NA
j_call: TRBJ1-4
clone_size: NA
v_call: TRBV3-1/TRBV3-2
cdr3_aa: CASSQDQGGGEKLFF
cdr3_nt: TGTGCCAGCAGCCAAGATCAAGGCGGGGGGGAAAAACTGTTTTTT

d_call: TRBD1
j_call: TRBJ2-7
clone_size: NA
v_call: TRBV4-1
cdr3_aa: CASSQGTGGGYEQYF
cdr3_nt: TGCGCCAGCAGCCAAGGGACAGGGGGCGGATACGAGCAGTACTTC

d_call: TRBD2
j_call: TRBJ2-3
clone_size: NA
v_call: TRBV24-1
cdr3_aa: CATSDPRLAGGLGTQYF
cdr3_nt: TGTGCCACCAGTGACCCCCGACTAGCGGGAGGGTTGGGTACGCAGTATTTT

d_call: TRBD2
j_call: TRBJ2-7
clone_size: NA
v_call: TRBV28
cdr3_aa: CASSPFGTSVPHYEQYF
cdr3_nt: TGTGCCAGCAGCCCTTTTGGGACTAGCGTCCCACACTACGAGCAGTACTTC

d_call: NA
j_call: TRBJ1-2
clone_size: NA
v_call: TRBV9
cdr3_aa: CASSVPGTNGYTF
cdr3_nt: TGTGCCAGCAGCGTCCCCGGGACTAACGGCTACACCTTC